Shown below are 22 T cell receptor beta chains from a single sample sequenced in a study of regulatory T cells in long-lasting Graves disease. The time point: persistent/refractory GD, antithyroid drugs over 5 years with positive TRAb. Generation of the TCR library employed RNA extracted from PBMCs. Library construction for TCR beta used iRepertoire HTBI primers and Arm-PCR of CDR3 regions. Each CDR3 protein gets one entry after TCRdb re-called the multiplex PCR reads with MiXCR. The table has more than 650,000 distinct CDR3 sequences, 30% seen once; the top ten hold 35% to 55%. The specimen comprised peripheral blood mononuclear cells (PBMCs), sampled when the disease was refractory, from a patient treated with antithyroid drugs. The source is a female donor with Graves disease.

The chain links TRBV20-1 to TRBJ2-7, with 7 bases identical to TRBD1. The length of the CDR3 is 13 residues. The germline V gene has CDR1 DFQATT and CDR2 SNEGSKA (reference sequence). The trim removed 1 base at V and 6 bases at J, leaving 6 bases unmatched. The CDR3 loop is CSARARDSLEQYF. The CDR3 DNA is TGCAGTGCTAGAGCCAGGGACAGCCTCGAGCAGTACTTC.

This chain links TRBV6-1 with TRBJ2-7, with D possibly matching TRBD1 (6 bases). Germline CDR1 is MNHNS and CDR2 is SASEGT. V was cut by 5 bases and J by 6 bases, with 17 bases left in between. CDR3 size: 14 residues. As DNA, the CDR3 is TGTGCCAGCAGTCGGGACAAGGGCGGCTCCGAGCAGTACTTC. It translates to CASSRDKGGSEQYF.

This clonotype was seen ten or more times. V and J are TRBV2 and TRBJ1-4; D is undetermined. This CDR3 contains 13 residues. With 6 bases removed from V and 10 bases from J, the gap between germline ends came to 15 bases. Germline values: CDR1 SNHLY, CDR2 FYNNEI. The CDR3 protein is CASREGMGGKLFF. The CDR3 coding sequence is TGTGCCAGCAGAGAGGGAATGGGAGGAAAACTGTTTTTT.

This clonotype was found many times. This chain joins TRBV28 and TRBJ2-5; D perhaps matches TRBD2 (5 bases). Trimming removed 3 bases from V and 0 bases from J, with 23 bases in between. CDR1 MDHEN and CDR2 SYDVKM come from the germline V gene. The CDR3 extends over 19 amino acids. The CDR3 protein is CASSFGNQSEDRYQETQYF. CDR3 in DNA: TGTGCCAGCAGTTTCGGGAACCAGAGTGAGGACCGTTACCAAGAGACCCAGTACTTC.

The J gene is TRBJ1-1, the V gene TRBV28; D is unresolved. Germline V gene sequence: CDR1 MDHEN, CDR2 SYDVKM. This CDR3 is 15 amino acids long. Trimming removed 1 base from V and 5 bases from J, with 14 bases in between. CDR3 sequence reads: CASSLFTGIRTEAFF. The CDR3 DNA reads TGTGCCAGCAGTTTATTTACGGGAATCCGGACTGAAGCTTTCTTT.

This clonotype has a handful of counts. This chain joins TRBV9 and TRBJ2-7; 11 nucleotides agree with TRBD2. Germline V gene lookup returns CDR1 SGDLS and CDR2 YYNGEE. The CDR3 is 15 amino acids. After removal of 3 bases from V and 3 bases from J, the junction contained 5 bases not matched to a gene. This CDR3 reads CASSEGLAEIYEQYF. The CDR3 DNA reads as TGTGCCAGCAGCGAGGGACTAGCGGAGATCTACGAGCAGTACTTC.

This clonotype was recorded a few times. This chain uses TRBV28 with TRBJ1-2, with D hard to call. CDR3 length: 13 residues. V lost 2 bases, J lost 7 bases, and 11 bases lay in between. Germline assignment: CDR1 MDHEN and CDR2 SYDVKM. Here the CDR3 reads CASSLPFKGGYTF. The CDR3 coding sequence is TGTGCCAGCAGTTTACCTTTCAAGGGTGGCTACACCTTC.

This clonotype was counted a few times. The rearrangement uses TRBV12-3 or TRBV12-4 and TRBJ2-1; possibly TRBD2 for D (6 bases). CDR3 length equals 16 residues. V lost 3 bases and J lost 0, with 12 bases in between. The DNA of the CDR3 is TGTGCCAGCAGTTTTCCGGGAGAGGGCTCCTACAATGAGCAGTTCTTC. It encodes CASSFPGEGSYNEQFF.

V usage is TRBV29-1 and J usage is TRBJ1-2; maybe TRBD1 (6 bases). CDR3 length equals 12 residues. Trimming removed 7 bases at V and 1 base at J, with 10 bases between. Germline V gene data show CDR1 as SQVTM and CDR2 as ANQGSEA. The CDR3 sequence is CSAKGHNYGYTF. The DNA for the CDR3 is TGCAGCGCTAAGGGACATAACTATGGCTACACCTTC.

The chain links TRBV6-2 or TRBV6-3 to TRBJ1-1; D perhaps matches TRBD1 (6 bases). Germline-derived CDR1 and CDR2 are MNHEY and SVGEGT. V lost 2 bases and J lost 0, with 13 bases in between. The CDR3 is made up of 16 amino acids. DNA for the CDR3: TGTGCCAGCAGTTACGACCCGGGGGGCATGAACACTGAAGCTTTCTTT. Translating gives CASSYDPGGMNTEAFF.

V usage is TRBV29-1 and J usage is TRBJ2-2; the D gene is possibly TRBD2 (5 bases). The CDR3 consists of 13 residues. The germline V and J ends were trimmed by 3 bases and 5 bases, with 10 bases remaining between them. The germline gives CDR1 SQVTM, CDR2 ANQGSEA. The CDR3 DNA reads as TGCAGCGTTGACCCACCGGGGACCGGGGAGCTGTTTTTT. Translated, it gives CSVDPPGTGELFF.

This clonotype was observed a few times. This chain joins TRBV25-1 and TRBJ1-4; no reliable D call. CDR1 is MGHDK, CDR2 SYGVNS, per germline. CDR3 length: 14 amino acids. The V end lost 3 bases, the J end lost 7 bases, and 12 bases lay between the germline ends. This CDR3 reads CASSDRGSGEKLFF. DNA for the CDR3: TGTGCCAGCAGTGACCGAGGGTCGGGTGAAAAACTGTTTTTT.

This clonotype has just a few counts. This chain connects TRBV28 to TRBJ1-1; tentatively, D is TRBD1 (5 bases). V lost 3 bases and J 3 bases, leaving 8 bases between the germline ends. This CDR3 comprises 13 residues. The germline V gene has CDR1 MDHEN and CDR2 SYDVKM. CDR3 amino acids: CASSLGDHTEAFF. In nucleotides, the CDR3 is TGTGCCAGCAGTTTGGGGGACCACACTGAAGCTTTCTTT.

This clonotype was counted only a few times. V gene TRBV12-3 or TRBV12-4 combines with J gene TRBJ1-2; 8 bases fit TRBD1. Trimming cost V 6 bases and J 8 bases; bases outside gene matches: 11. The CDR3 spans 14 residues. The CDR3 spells CASRPRDRIRGYTF. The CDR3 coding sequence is TGTGCCAGCAGGCCGAGGGACAGGATAAGAGGCTACACCTTC.

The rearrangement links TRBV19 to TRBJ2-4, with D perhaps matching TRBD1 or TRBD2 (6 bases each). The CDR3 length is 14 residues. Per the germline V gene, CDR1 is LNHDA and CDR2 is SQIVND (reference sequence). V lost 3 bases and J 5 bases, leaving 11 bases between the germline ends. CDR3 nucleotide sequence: TGTGCCAGTAGTATTAGGGGGGAAGAAAACATTCAGTACTTC. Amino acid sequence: CASSIRGEENIQYF.

The CDR3 sequence: CASSLSRDTGNTIYF. The CDR3 DNA reads as TGTGCCAGCAGTTTATCCCGGGATACGGGAAACACCATATATTTT. The V call is TRBV6-5, the J call TRBJ1-3; no definite D call. The CDR3 extends over 15 amino acids. In germline, CDR1 is MNHEY, CDR2 SVGAGI. Deletions cut 4 bases from V and 4 bases from J, with 14 bases between.

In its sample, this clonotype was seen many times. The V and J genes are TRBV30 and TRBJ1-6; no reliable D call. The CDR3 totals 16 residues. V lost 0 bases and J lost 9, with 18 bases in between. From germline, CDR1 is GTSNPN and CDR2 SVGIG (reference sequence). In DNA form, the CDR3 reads TGTGCCTGGAGTGTAGCAGGACTGGGGTCGGGTTCACCCCTCCACTTT. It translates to CAWSVAGLGSGSPLHF.

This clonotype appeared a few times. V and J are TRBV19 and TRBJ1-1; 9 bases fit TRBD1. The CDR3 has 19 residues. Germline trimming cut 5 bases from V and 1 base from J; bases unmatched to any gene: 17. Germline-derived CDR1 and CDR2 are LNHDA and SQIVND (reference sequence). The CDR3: CASSLILRDRASWNTEAFF. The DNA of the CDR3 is TGTGCCAGTAGTCTTATTCTCCGGGACAGGGCCTCGTGGAACACTGAAGCTTTCTTT.

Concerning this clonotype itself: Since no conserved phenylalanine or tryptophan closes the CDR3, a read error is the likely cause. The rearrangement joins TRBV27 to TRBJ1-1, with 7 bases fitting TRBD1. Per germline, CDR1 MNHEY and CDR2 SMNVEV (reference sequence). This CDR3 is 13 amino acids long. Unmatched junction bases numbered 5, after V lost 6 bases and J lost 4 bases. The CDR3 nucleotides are TGTGCCAGCAGGTTGGCAGGGGGCACTGAAGCTTTCCTT. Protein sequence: CASRLAGGTEAFL.

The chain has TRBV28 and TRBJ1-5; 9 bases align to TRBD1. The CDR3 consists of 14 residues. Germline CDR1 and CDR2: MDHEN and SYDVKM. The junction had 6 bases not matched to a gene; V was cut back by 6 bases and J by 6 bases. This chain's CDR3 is CASRVGTGTQPQHF. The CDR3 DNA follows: TGTGCCAGCAGAGTTGGGACAGGGACTCAGCCCCAGCATTTT.

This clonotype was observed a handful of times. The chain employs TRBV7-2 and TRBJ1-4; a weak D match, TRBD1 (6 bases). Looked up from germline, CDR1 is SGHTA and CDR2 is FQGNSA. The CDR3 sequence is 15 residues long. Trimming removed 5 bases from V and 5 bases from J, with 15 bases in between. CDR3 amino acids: CASSPDSGGNEKLFF. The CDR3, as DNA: TGTGCCAGCAGCCCGGACAGTGGAGGAAATGAAAAACTGTTTTTT.

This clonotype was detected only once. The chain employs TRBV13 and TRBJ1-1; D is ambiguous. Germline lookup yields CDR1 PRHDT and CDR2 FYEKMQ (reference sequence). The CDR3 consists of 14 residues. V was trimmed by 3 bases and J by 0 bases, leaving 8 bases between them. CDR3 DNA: TGTGCCAGCAGCTTCACAGTGATGAACACTGAAGCTTTCTTT. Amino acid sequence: CASSFTVMNTEAFF.